The entry below gives a single T cell receptor (beta chain) sequence along with its context. Its antigen is unidentified. This entry is derived from a study of PD-1 blockade in mismatch repair-deficient tumors. Across the whole study: All were previously treated, progressing patients with around 12 mismatch repair-deficient cancer types. Study-wide results and caveats: After pembrolizumab, tumor-resident clones rose rapidly, then generally contracted before radiologic responses.

The TCR-sequenced patients were a few responders to pembrolizumab. Produced via immunoSEQ multiplex PCR; TCRdb's table is partial and in-frame only. This sample yields around 50,000 clones, of which roughly 82% are seen a single time; 2.5% to 4% belongs to the top ten. This TCR was sampled from an adult with mismatch repair-deficient cancer. The starting material was PBMCs, obtained before pembrolizumab treatment.

Written as DNA, the CDR3 is TGTGCCAGTTCGACCTTGGGCGAGCAGTACTTC. Protein product: CASSTLGEQYF. The rearrangement uses TRBV19 and TRBJ2-7; D remains unclear. This CDR3 is 11 amino acids long. The germline V gene has CDR1 LNHDA and CDR2 SQIVND (reference sequence). Trimming left V 8 bases short and J 6 bases short, with 11 bases between.